This T cell receptor (beta chain) was captured by sequencing in a study of early stage breast cancer tumors. Study summary: Samples were sequenced at 7.5 to 10-fold average coverage.

Worth noting for this clone: What it recognizes is unknown.

Sequenced by immunoSEQ multiplex PCR; TCRdb stores in-frame clones only, minus some. The sample records fewer than 15,000 clones, roughly 80% being singletons. Germline CDR1 is MDHEN and CDR2 is SYDVKM. V was pared by 6 bases and J by 0 bases, with 11 bases between. The CDR3 has 15 amino acids. Enough DNA from normal breast tissue often took roughly 100-320 mg. The study, taken as a whole, reports: Enriched TCRB sequences shared across patients were mostly commonly generated sequences.

The chain links TRBV28 to TRBJ1-4; D perhaps matches TRBD1 (6 bases). Sequenced: normal breast tissue next to the tumor. The receptor's source is a person under 45 with breast cancer. As DNA, the CDR3 is TGTGCCAGCAGCGAGACAGGCGCAACTAATGAAAAACTGTTTTTT. This gives the protein CASSETGATNEKLFF.